What follows are 32 T cell receptor beta chains derived from one specimen sequenced in a study of T cell responses to AZD1222 COVID-19 vaccine. Profiled with immunoSEQ multiplex PCR; TCRdb holds only in-frame clones, not every one. The data hold more than 15,000 clones, with approximately 89% observed a single time. Material: peripheral blood, obtained 28 days after the second AZD1222 dose. The source is an adult who received the AZD1222 COVID-19 vaccine.

The chain has TRBV4-1 and TRBJ1-2; no definite D call. The V gene lost 0 bases and the J gene lost 8 bases, with 13 bases spanning the gap. The CDR3 is 14 amino acids. CDR1 MGHRA and CDR2 YSYEKL come from the germline V gene. CDR3 DNA: TGCGCCAGCAGCCAAGACGAGGTGGCTGTAGGCTACACCTTC. As protein: CASSQDEVAVGYTF.

The J gene is TRBJ2-2, the V gene TRBV7-2; D is perhaps TRBD1 or TRBD2 (6 bases each). The length of the CDR3 is 17 residues. CDR1 SGHTA and CDR2 FQGNSA come from the germline V gene. V shed 0 bases and J shed 5 bases, with 16 bases lying between them. The DNA for the CDR3 is TGTGCCAGCAGCTTAGCTACGGGGGCGCGAAGGACCGGGGAGCTGTTTTTT. Translation gives CASSLATGARRTGELFF.

The chain couples TRBV30 to TRBJ2-3, with 10 positions matching TRBD2. This CDR3 has 15 residues. Germline values: CDR1 GTSNPN, CDR2 SVGIG (reference sequence). The V gene end was trimmed by 4 bases and the J gene end by 5 bases; junction bases not matched to a gene: 9. The CDR3 loop is CAWTDSGRAEDTQYF. In DNA, the CDR3 is TGTGCCTGGACTGACAGCGGGAGGGCCGAAGATACGCAGTATTTT.

This CDR3 is CASSPNGERGYTF. DNA for the CDR3: TGTGCCAGCAGCCCGAACGGGGAACGTGGCTACACCTTC. This chain links TRBV11-2 with TRBJ1-2; no firm D call. This CDR3 is 13 amino acids long. CDR1 SGHAT and CDR2 FQNNGV come from the germline V gene. Trimming stripped 5 bases from V and 7 bases from J, with 14 bases between.

V is TRBV27 and J is TRBJ1-6; TRBD1 might be the D (6 bases). The V and J ends lost 5 bases and 3 bases respectively, with 14 bases between them. The CDR3 extends over 16 amino acids. Per germline, CDR1 MNHEY and CDR2 SMNVEV (reference sequence). In DNA, the CDR3 is TGTGCCAGCAGTGCCGACCCACAGGGCTATAATTCACCCCTCCACTTT. Translation gives CASSADPQGYNSPLHF.

CDR3 in amino acids: CASSDLQGAGTDTQYF. CDR3 coding DNA: TGCGCCAGCAGTGACCTCCAGGGGGCTGGCACAGATACGCAGTATTTT. This chain joins TRBV10-1 and TRBJ2-3, with TRBD1 matching over 8 bases. After removal of 3 bases from V and 1 base from J, the junction contained 6 bases not matched to a gene. The CDR3 loop spans 16 amino acids. Germline values: CDR1 WNHNN, CDR2 SYGVQD (reference sequence).

V gene TRBV7-7 combines with J gene TRBJ2-5; TRBD2 agrees at 9 bases. Germline CDR1 is SSHAT and CDR2 is FNYEAQ (reference sequence). The CDR3 is made up of 14 amino acids. V shed 5 bases, J shed 4 bases, and the junction held 5 bases outside the gene matches. The CDR3 region is CASSETTSGETQYF. CDR3 bases: TGTGCCAGCAGCGAGACGACTAGCGGAGAGACCCAGTACTTC. The full variable domain, in which reference TRBV7-7 and TRBJ2-5 provide the parts outside the CDR3, is GAGVSQSPRYKVTKRGQDVTLRCDPISSHATLYWYQQALGQGPEFLTYFNYEAQPDKSGLPSDRFSAERPEGSISTLTIQRTEQRDSAMYRCASSETTSGETQYFGPGTRLLVL.

The chain combines TRBV28 with TRBJ1-1; D is perhaps TRBD1 (5 bases). The CDR3 loop spans 16 amino acids. CDR1 is MDHEN, CDR2 SYDVKM, per germline. V lost 1 base, J lost 7 bases, and 19 bases lay in between. DNA of the CDR3: TGTGCCAGCAGTTTATTGAGTAGAGGGGACTCTGATGAAGCTTTCTTT. It encodes CASSLLSRGDSDEAFF.

This chain connects TRBV5-4 to TRBJ1-3; D is possibly TRBD1 (5 bases). Germline loops: CDR1 SGHNT, CDR2 YYREEE (reference sequence). V lost 4 bases to trimming and J lost 4 bases, with 15 bases between them. The CDR3 has 15 amino acids. CDR3 sequence: CASSRMGGTGNTIYF. The CDR3 DNA sequence: TGTGCCAGCAGCCGAATGGGGGGGACCGGAAACACCATATATTTT.

This chain uses TRBV6-5 with TRBJ2-7, with D perhaps TRBD2 (5 bases). V was trimmed by 4 bases and J by 0 bases, leaving 7 bases between them. CDR3 length: 13 amino acids. The germline V gene has CDR1 MNHEY and CDR2 SVGAGI. CDR3 DNA: TGTGCCAGCAGTTTGCTAGCCTCCTACGAGCAGTACTTC. Its translation: CASSLLASYEQYF.

The chain combines TRBV7-8 with TRBJ2-2; D is unclear. V dropped 1 base and J dropped 7 bases, with 1 base sitting between them. This CDR3 has 11 residues. Germline V CDR1 and CDR2: SGHVS, FQNEAQ. The CDR3 bases are TGTGCCAGCAGCTTAGTCGGGGAGCTGTTTTTT. This encodes CASSLVGELFF.

The rearrangement links TRBV2 to TRBJ2-5, with 9 bases fitting TRBD2. V dropped 7 bases and J dropped 1; count of bases not matched to a gene: 10. CDR1 SNHLY and CDR2 FYNNEI come from the germline V gene. The CDR3 extends over 16 amino acids. The CDR3 here is CASNTAGGGGQETQYF. The CDR3 DNA sequence: TGTGCCAGCAACACAGCGGGGGGCGGCGGCCAAGAGACCCAGTACTTC.

V gene TRBV7-3 combines with J gene TRBJ2-3, with a possible D match to TRBD2 (5 bases). This CDR3 is 14 amino acids long. CDR1 and CDR2 from the germline V gene are SGHTA and FQGTGA. V lost 2 bases, J lost 6 bases, and 12 bases lay in between. DNA of the CDR3: TGTGCCAGCAGCTTAGCGGGTGCGTCGGATACGCAGTATTTT. Its protein is CASSLAGASDTQYF.

This chain uses TRBV29-1 with TRBJ1-2; D may be TRBD1 (5 bases). The ends were cut back, 5 bases at V and 4 bases at J, with 11 bases in the middle. The CDR3 sequence is 12 residues long. Germline assignment: CDR1 SQVTM and CDR2 ANQGSEA. DNA for the CDR3: TGCAGCGTTCTCGACAGCATCTATGGCTACACCTTC. Its translation: CSVLDSIYGYTF.

This clone was counted a few times. This chain joins TRBV7-9 and TRBJ1-3; no clear D. The germline V gene has CDR1 SEHNR and CDR2 FQNEAQ (reference sequence). The germline V and J ends were trimmed by 5 bases and 0 bases, with 14 bases remaining between them. This CDR3 contains 16 residues. This chain's CDR3 is CASSPGPRFSGNTIYF. The CDR3 DNA sequence: TGTGCCAGCAGCCCCGGACCGAGGTTCTCTGGAAACACCATATATTTT.

V gene TRBV19 combines with J gene TRBJ1-5; 12 nucleotides align to TRBD1. The CDR3 contains 18 residues. From germline, CDR1 is LNHDA and CDR2 SQIVND (reference sequence). With 7 bases clipped from V and 1 base from J, the junction kept 11 bases outside the gene matches. CDR3 region: CASIGLLGQGASNQPQHF. DNA of the CDR3: TGTGCCAGTATCGGGCTCCTGGGACAGGGGGCCAGCAATCAGCCCCAGCATTTT.

The chain has TRBV19 and TRBJ1-6, with D tentatively TRBD1 (5 bases). The CDR3 is made up of 14 amino acids. CDR1 and CDR2 (germline): LNHDA, SQIVND (reference sequence). Trimming left V 4 bases short and J 8 bases short, with 12 bases between. In nucleotides, the CDR3 is TGTGCCAGTAGTACAGGGATAGGAGATTCACCCCTCCACTTT. Protein sequence: CASSTGIGDSPLHF. Using reference TRBV19 and TRBJ1-6 for the parts outside the CDR3, the full variable domain is DGGITQSPKYLFRKEGQNVTLSCEQNLNHDAMYWYRQDPGQGLRLIYYSQIVNDFQKGDIAEGYSVSREKKESFPLTVTSAQKNPTAFYLCASSTGIGDSPLHFGNGTRLTVT.

V usage is TRBV11-2 and J usage is TRBJ2-7; 12 bases are shared with TRBD2. The CDR3 is 16 residues long. The V gene's germline CDR1 is SGHAT and CDR2 FQNNGV. V lost 0 bases and J lost 7; bases outside the gene matches: 7. This CDR3 reads CASSLDSGLAGYEQYF. The CDR3 DNA is TGTGCCAGCAGCTTAGATTCGGGACTAGCGGGCTATGAGCAGTACTTC.

This chain uses TRBV12-3 or TRBV12-4 with TRBJ1-2; maybe TRBD1 (5 bases). The CDR3 has 13 residues. V lost 3 bases and J lost 4, with 9 bases in between. This chain's CDR3 is CASSFRGSYGYTF. The CDR3 DNA follows: TGTGCCAGCAGTTTTAGGGGTAGCTATGGCTACACCTTC.

The CDR3 reads CASSPAAGGENIQYF. In nucleotides, the CDR3 is TGTGCCAGCAGTCCCGCCGCAGGGGGTGAAAACATTCAGTACTTC. V and J are TRBV28 and TRBJ2-4; 7 nucleotides align to TRBD1. Germline V gene lookup returns CDR1 MDHEN and CDR2 SYDVKM. V was clipped by 5 bases and J by 5 bases; unmatched bases: 9. This CDR3 is 15 amino acids long.

The chain couples TRBV7-2 to TRBJ2-5; the match to TRBD2 covers 13 bases. There are 16 residues in the CDR3. Per the germline V gene, CDR1 is SGHTA and CDR2 is FQGNSA. The trim removed 6 bases at V and 4 bases at J, leaving 8 bases unmatched. CDR3 protein: CASRMTSGGMRETQYF. The CDR3 DNA sequence: TGTGCCAGCAGAATGACTAGCGGGGGGATGAGAGAGACCCAGTACTTC. Looking up the rest from reference TRBV7-2 and TRBJ2-5 gives the full variable domain: GAGVSQSPSNKVTEKGKDVELRCDPISGHTALYWYRQSLGQGLEFLIYFQGNSAPDKSGLPSDRFSAERTGGSVSTLTIQRTQQEDSAVYLCASRMTSGGMRETQYFGPGTRLLVL.

Only a few counts were recorded for this clone. The V call is TRBV10-3, the J call TRBJ1-3; D unclear. The V end lost 0 bases, the J end lost 4 bases, and 28 bases lay between the germline ends. Germline lookup yields CDR1 ENHRY and CDR2 SYGVKD. The CDR3 consists of 21 residues. The CDR3 sequence: CAISESLIRREGLQPGNTIYF. The CDR3, as DNA: TGTGCCATCAGTGAGTCGCTGATTCGCCGGGAAGGCCTTCAACCCGGAAACACCATATATTTT.

The CDR3 loop is CASSPNPSGSYEQYF. The CDR3 nucleotides are TGTGCCAGCAGTCCCAACCCTAGCGGCTCCTACGAGCAGTACTTC. This rearrangement joins TRBV27 to TRBJ2-7, with 7 bases that match TRBD2. V was clipped by 5 bases and J by 0 bases; unmatched bases: 7. Germline V gene data show CDR1 as MNHEY and CDR2 as SMNVEV (reference sequence). The CDR3 covers 15 residues.

The chain uses TRBV5-4 and TRBJ2-1, with D perhaps matching TRBD1 (5 bases). Germline loops: CDR1 SGHNT, CDR2 YYREEE (reference sequence). Trimming took off 3 bases at V and 3 bases at J, with 13 bases between the two ends. The CDR3 totals 15 residues. The CDR3 DNA reads as TGTGCCAGCAGCTCGGTGGACAAAAGCTACAATGAGCAGTTCTTC. Its protein product is CASSSVDKSYNEQFF.

The genes are TRBV27 and TRBJ1-1; weak D call: TRBD1 (5 bases). The CDR3 loop spans 14 amino acids. The germline V and J ends were trimmed by 3 bases and 1 base, with 9 bases remaining between them. Germline CDR1 is MNHEY and CDR2 is SMNVEV (reference sequence). The CDR3 nucleotides are TGTGCCAGCAGTTTCAGGGAGGGGAACACTGAAGCTTTCTTT. It is translated as CASSFREGNTEAFF.

The gene calls are TRBV16 and TRBJ1-4; unclear D gene. V was trimmed by 2 bases and J by 5 bases, leaving 9 bases between them. CDR1 and CDR2 (germline): KGHSY, FQNENV. The CDR3 length is 14 residues. This chain's CDR3 is CASSQEGRNEKLFF. Here the CDR3 DNA reads TGTGCCAGCAGCCAAGAGGGAAGGAATGAAAAACTGTTTTTT.

The rearrangement joins TRBV5-1 to TRBJ1-2; tentative D call: TRBD1 (6 bases). V was shortened by 2 bases and J by 3 bases, with 8 bases between the two germline ends. The CDR3 spans 13 residues. Germline V gene lookup returns CDR1 SGHRS and CDR2 YFSETQ. The CDR3: CASSLQGDYGYTF. CDR3 bases: TGCGCCAGCAGCTTACAGGGTGACTATGGCTACACCTTC.

The chain employs TRBV6-5 and TRBJ1-6; TRBD1 is a possible D gene (5 bases). Deletions cut 7 bases from V and 11 bases from J, with 18 bases between. CDR1 and CDR2 (germline): MNHEY, SVGAGI. The CDR3 runs 14 residues. The CDR3 DNA follows: TGTGCCAGCACCGCGAGGACACCGAGAGCACCCCTCCACTTT. It encodes CASTARTPRAPLHF.

The chain joins TRBV4-1 to TRBJ2-1; weak D call: TRBD1 (6 bases). V was clipped by 4 bases and J by 5 bases, with 15 bases between them. The CDR3 covers 15 residues. Germline V gene lookup returns CDR1 MGHRA and CDR2 YSYEKL. The CDR3 reads CASSPRQAFNNEQFF. CDR3 bases: TGCGCCAGCAGCCCGAGACAGGCGTTCAACAATGAGCAGTTCTTC.

The V call is TRBV19, the J call TRBJ1-1; a weak D match, TRBD1 (5 bases). The CDR3 runs 14 residues. Germline CDR1 and CDR2: LNHDA and SQIVND (reference sequence). V was shortened by 3 bases and J by 11 bases, with 19 bases between the two germline ends. Written as DNA, the CDR3 is TGTGCCAGTAGTATCGTATACGGCGGTGAGGGGGCTTTCTTT. Its protein product is CASSIVYGGEGAFF.

This rearrangement joins TRBV3-1 (or the pseudogene TRBV3-2) to TRBJ1-6; no reliable D call. The CDR3 extends over 12 amino acids. CDR1 and CDR2 (germline): LGHDT, YNNKEL (reference sequence). V was clipped by 1 base and J by 10 bases, with 5 bases between them. The CDR3 region is CASSQVSSPLHF. In DNA, the CDR3 is TGTGCCAGCAGCCAAGTCAGCTCACCCCTCCACTTT.

The genes are TRBV3-1 (or the pseudogene TRBV3-2) and TRBJ2-5, with D maybe TRBD2 (6 bases). The CDR3 sequence is 14 residues long. The germline V gene encodes CDR1 LGHDT and CDR2 YNNKEL (reference sequence). Trimming stripped 4 bases from V and 3 bases from J, with 12 bases between. CDR3 loop: CASSPRGRKETQYF. The CDR3 nucleotides are TGTGCCAGCAGCCCCCGAGGGAGGAAAGAGACCCAGTACTTC.